This entry lists 26 T cell receptor beta chains sequenced from one sample in a study of blood T cells in healthy people across ages. Then a second PCR, running roughly 7 to 11 cycles, was carried out with a sample-barcoded 5' primer and a J-beta primer mix. MiXCR, applied by TCRdb to the 5' RACE reads, yields one record per CDR3 protein. The sample has about 970,000 distinct CDR3 sequences, roughly half seen once. Sequencing input: blood. These TCRs come from a woman in her sixties in good health.

The chain has TRBV18 and TRBJ1-6, with D uncertain. The CDR3 length is 14 residues. Germline-derived CDR1 and CDR2 are KGHSH and LQKENI. Trimming removed 1 base from V and 10 bases from J, with 11 bases in between. The CDR3 sequence is CASSPQEEASPLHF. The CDR3 DNA follows: TGTGCCAGCTCACCACAGGAGGAGGCCTCACCCCTCCACTTT.

This sequence joins TRBV12-3 or TRBV12-4 and TRBJ1-2; D is unresolved. Trimming cost V 1 base and J 7 bases, with 13 bases left between them. The CDR3 length is 14 residues. The CDR3 DNA reads TGTGCCAGCAGTTTAGGCTTCGGGAATGCTGGCTACACCTTC. It is translated as CASSLGFGNAGYTF.

The chain couples TRBV7-3 to TRBJ2-1; perhaps TRBD2 as D (5 bases). The J call may be faulty, since TRBJ2-7 better matches the DNA end. The CDR3 loop spans 17 amino acids. CDR1 and CDR2 from the germline V gene are SGHTA and FQGTGA. CDR3 sequence reads: CASSSSPRTDSYNEQYF. In DNA form, the CDR3 reads TGTGCCAGCAGCTCATCCCCCCGGACTGACTCCTACAATGAGCAGTACTTC.

This clonotype has a handful of counts. This may arise from a read error, as a much more abundant clone is one base away. The rearrangement joins TRBV20-1 to TRBJ1-5; no clear D gene. There are 13 residues in the CDR3. The V end lost 2 bases, the J end lost 4 bases, and 9 bases lay between the germline ends. Per germline, CDR1 DFQATT and CDR2 SNEGSKA (reference sequence). The CDR3 region has the DNA TGCAGTGCTAGAAGTGGCAGTAATCAGCCCCAGCATTTT. It is translated as CSARSGSNQPQHF.

The chain recombines TRBV5-6 with TRBJ2-7; D is undetermined. Germline V lookup: CDR1 SGHDT, CDR2 YYEEEE. V lost 1 base to trimming and J lost 4 bases, with 9 bases between them. This CDR3 comprises 13 residues. DNA for the CDR3: TGTGCCAGCAGCTTGAGCATGCTTTACGAGCAGTACTTC. As protein: CASSLSMLYEQYF.

The CDR3 bases are TGCAGCGTTGAAGTCGGGGACAGGGGGGCCTACAATGAGCAGTTCTTC. Protein: CSVEVGDRGAYNEQFF. The chain employs TRBV29-1 and TRBJ2-1; TRBD1 matches at 11 bases. With V trimmed by 1 base and J by 2 bases, 4 bases remained unmatched. There are 16 residues in the CDR3. CDR1 and CDR2 from the germline V gene are SQVTM and ANQGSEA.

This clonotype was seen repeatedly, ten times or more. This sequence joins TRBV28 and TRBJ2-6; D unclear. This CDR3 region has 15 residues. Germline V gene sequence: CDR1 MDHEN, CDR2 SYDVKM. Trimming removed 3 bases at V and 0 bases at J, with 6 bases between. The CDR3: CASSFGPSGANVLTF. In DNA form, the CDR3 reads TGTGCCAGCAGTTTTGGCCCCTCTGGGGCCAACGTCCTGACTTTC.

The sample holds many counts of this clonotype. V usage is TRBV29-1 and J usage is TRBJ2-7; D is possibly TRBD1 (6 bases). V dropped 7 bases and J dropped 1 base, with 14 bases sitting between them. The CDR3 loop spans 13 amino acids. Germline-derived CDR1 and CDR2 are SQVTM and ANQGSEA. The CDR3 coding sequence is TGCAGCGGGGACACCCTAATATCCTACGAGCAGTACTTC. This translates into CSGDTLISYEQYF.

This clonotype was seen only a few times. The chain joins TRBV4-1 to TRBJ1-2; 8 bases align to TRBD1. Germline CDR1 and CDR2: MGHRA and YSYEKL. The V and J ends lost 2 bases and 4 bases, in that order; junction bases with no gene match: 6. CDR3 length: 15 amino acids. The chain's CDR3 is CASSQTGGSSYGYTF. CDR3 sequence (DNA): TGCGCCAGCAGCCAAACAGGGGGATCATCCTATGGCTACACCTTC.

The chain employs TRBV20-1 and TRBJ1-4; TRBD1 agrees at 9 bases. The CDR3 extends over 14 amino acids. Germline-derived CDR1 and CDR2 are DFQATT and SNEGSKA (reference sequence). V gave up 4 bases and J gave up 5 bases; unmatched junction bases: 5. CDR3 in amino acids: CSAKIGQGNEKLFF. The DNA for the CDR3 is TGCAGTGCTAAGATAGGACAGGGGAATGAAAAACTGTTTTTT.

In this sample, this clonotype turned up a few times. This chain links TRBV27 with TRBJ2-3, with 13 bases identical to TRBD2. V dropped 8 bases and J dropped 10; count of bases not matched to a gene: 12. The germline V gene has CDR1 MNHEY and CDR2 SMNVEV (reference sequence). There are 15 residues in the CDR3. In DNA, the CDR3 is TGTGCCAGCGCCGGACTAGCGGGAGAGCGTAGGGCGCAGTATTTT. Its translation: CASAGLAGERRAQYF.

The chain has TRBV7-2 and TRBJ2-5; a possible D gene is TRBD1 (6 bases). CDR1 is SGHTA and CDR2 is FQGNSA in the germline V gene. The V end was cut by 5 bases, the J end by 5 bases, with 27 bases between. This CDR3 has 18 residues. Written as DNA, the CDR3 is TGTGCCAGCAGCCCAAGACCCGGCGGACAGCTAACGAGGGAGACCCAGTACTTC. This sequence encodes CASSPRPGGQLTRETQYF.

V and J are TRBV28 and TRBJ1-4, with 9 positions matching TRBD1. Germline V CDR1 and CDR2: MDHEN, SYDVKM. Unmatched junction bases numbered 5, after V lost 1 base and J lost 8 bases. The CDR3 runs to 15 residues. Here the CDR3 reads CASSLSPGQGEKLFF. The DNA of the CDR3 is TGTGCCAGCAGTTTATCCCCGGGACAGGGAGAAAAACTGTTTTTT.

The CDR3, as DNA: TGTGCCAGCAGACAGGCCAGCTCCTACAATGAGCAGTTCTTC. Protein: CASRQASSYNEQFF. V usage is TRBV7-9 and J usage is TRBJ2-1; tentative D call: TRBD1 (5 bases). This CDR3 spans 14 amino acids. Looked up from germline, CDR1 is SEHNR and CDR2 is FQNEAQ (reference sequence). V was shortened by 6 bases and J by 0 bases, with 9 bases between the two germline ends. Full variable domain (missing parts from reference TRBV7-9 and TRBJ2-1): DTGVSQNPRHKITKRGQNVTFRCDPISEHNRLYWYRQTLGQGPEFLTYFQNEAQLEKSRLLSDRFSAERPKGSFSTLEIQRTEQGDSAMYLCASRQASSYNEQFFGPGTRLTVL.

A remark on this clonotype: An end of the junction does not agree with germline; a read error may underlie this. This chain joins TRBV29-1 and TRBJ1-2; a weak D match, TRBD1 (6 bases). The germline CDR1 and CDR2 sequences are SQVTM and ANQGSEA. The CDR3 extends over 16 amino acids. CDR3 nucleotides: TGCAGCGTTGAAGGGTTCAGGGGCCCCTCTAACTATGACTACACCTTC. The encoded protein is CSVEGFRGPSNYDYTF.

The chain uses TRBV27 and TRBJ1-4; 7 positions agree with TRBD1. Trimming removed 6 bases from V and 4 bases from J; junction bases left unmatched: 14. The V gene's germline CDR1 is MNHEY and CDR2 SMNVEV (reference sequence). This CDR3 is built from 17 residues. The CDR3: CASSPRGRGLYNEKLFF. The CDR3 region has the DNA TGTGCCAGCAGCCCGCGAGGGAGGGGGCTATATAATGAAAAACTGTTTTTT.

The table lists this clonotype with a few counts. The chain couples TRBV28 to TRBJ2-7; TRBD1 is a possible D gene (6 bases). The CDR3 totals 10 residues. V gave up 9 bases and J gave up 7 bases, with 10 bases separating them. Looked up from germline, CDR1 is MDHEN and CDR2 is SYDVKM. CDR3 nucleotides: TGTGCCAGTGGACAGTTAGAGCAGTACTTC. Amino acid sequence: CASGQLEQYF.

This clonotype has only a few counts. The V gene is TRBV7-9, the J gene TRBJ2-5, with 8 bases identical to TRBD1. This CDR3 has 16 amino acids. Losses at the gene ends were 5 bases for V and 4 bases for J; bases not matched to a gene: 12. Germline V gives CDR1 SEHNR, CDR2 FQNEAQ (reference sequence). Here the CDR3 reads CASSPRLTGELETQYF. CDR3 in DNA: TGTGCCAGCAGCCCGAGGTTGACAGGGGAGTTAGAGACCCAGTACTTC.

The V call is TRBV7-7, the J call TRBJ2-1; D perhaps matches TRBD2 (5 bases). This CDR3 has 15 residues. Germline loops: CDR1 SSHAT, CDR2 FNYEAQ (reference sequence). V was trimmed by 3 bases and J by 2 bases, leaving 11 bases between them. Here the CDR3 DNA reads TGTGCCAGCAGCTTTCGGCGAGCGGCCTACAATGAGCAGTTCTTC. It specifies CASSFRRAAYNEQFF.

This chain joins TRBV6-6 and TRBJ2-5; 12 bases are shared with TRBD1. Germline V gene sequence: CDR1 MNHNY, CDR2 SVGAGI (reference sequence). The CDR3 length is 16 residues. Trimming cost V 2 bases and J 5 bases; bases outside gene matches: 6. The CDR3 sequence is CASSYDGTGGGETQYF. The CDR3 DNA reads as TGTGCCAGCAGTTACGATGGGACAGGGGGCGGGGAGACCCAGTACTTC.

This chain connects TRBV4-2 to TRBJ2-6; D remains ambiguous. The CDR3 covers 16 residues. The V end was cut by 2 bases, the J end by 4 bases, with 12 bases between. Germline-derived CDR1 and CDR2 are LGHNA and YNFKEQ. CDR3 DNA sequence: TGTGCCAGCAGCCAACAAACTGGGCCAGGGGCCAACGTCCTGACTTTC. Amino acid sequence: CASSQQTGPGANVLTF.

This clonotype was counted once. The V and J genes are TRBV7-6 and TRBJ2-1; possibly TRBD1 or TRBD2 for D (5 bases each). The germline CDR1 and CDR2 sequences are SGHVS and FNYEAQ. V lost 2 bases to trimming and J lost 6 bases, with 17 bases between them. This CDR3 has 16 residues. Here the CDR3 reads CASSLRPAGASNEQFF. For the CDR3, the DNA is TGTGCCAGCAGCTTAAGACCGGCCGGGGCGAGCAATGAGCAGTTCTTC.

This clonotype was detected only once. The chain couples TRBV30 to TRBJ2-1, with TRBD2 identical over 7 bases. CDR1 is GTSNPN and CDR2 is SVGIG in the germline V gene (reference sequence). The V and J ends lost 3 bases and 3 bases, in that order; junction bases with no gene match: 5. CDR3 length equals 14 residues. In nucleotides, the CDR3 is TGTGCCTGGAGGCCGCGGGAGTTCTACAATGAGCAGTTCTTC. Translated: CAWRPREFYNEQFF.

The genes are TRBV28 and TRBJ1-6; D gene ambiguous. Germline CDR1 MDHEN, CDR2 SYDVKM. Between the trimmed V and J ends, which lost 6 bases and 6 bases, there was a span of 12 bases. The CDR3 sequence is 14 residues long. CDR3 amino acids: CASRVGSFNSPLHF. The CDR3 DNA reads as TGTGCCAGCAGGGTCGGCAGCTTTAATTCACCCCTCCACTTT.

The chain couples TRBV5-1 to TRBJ2-7, with 8 bases aligning to TRBD1. Germline values: CDR1 SGHRS, CDR2 YFSETQ. CDR3 size: 15 residues. The ends lost 4 bases at V and 6 bases at J; junction bases unmatched: 12. The chain's CDR3 is CASSPGQGTTGEQYF. The CDR3 bases are TGCGCCAGCAGCCCCGGACAGGGTACGACCGGCGAGCAGTACTTC.

The V call is TRBV5-6, the J call TRBJ1-6; possibly TRBD1 for D (5 bases). The germline gives CDR1 SGHDT, CDR2 YYEEEE. The CDR3 consists of 15 residues. The V end was cut by 2 bases, the J end by 11 bases, with 17 bases between. Here the CDR3 reads CASSFHRDGRAPLHF. The CDR3 region has the DNA TGTGCCAGCAGCTTTCACCGGGACGGAAGAGCACCCCTCCACTTT.